This paragraph covers one T cell receptor beta chain sequence. Its binding antigen is unknown. No base-level quality is on record; no much larger clone is a single base apart. The sample's time point label, in plain terms: about 28 days (+/-7) after the second vaccine dose. AZD1222 recipients given second doses at about 4 weeks or at about 12 weeks were pooled, since spike-specific TCR depth and breadth were not found to differ between the two schedules. Vaccinee samples were obtained from the UK trials COV001 and COV002, which included a single-blind randomized controlled phase 2/3 trial of AZD1222 (ChAdOx1 nCoV-19) in healthy adults. For TCRbeta chain sequencing, PBMC samples were collected from trial participants at day 0 and at day 28 after the second dose. The source of the sample is a study of T cell responses to AZD1222 COVID-19 vaccine (dated by TCRdb to about 2021). About the investigation overall: A total of approximately 240 trial participants underwent TCR sequencing, of whom about 210 had received two doses of AZD1222 and around 25 had received two doses of the MenACWY control vaccine. Trial participants were enrolled into age subgroups of 18-55, 56-69 and 70-plus years, which contained around 140, 26 and 57 TCR-sequenced participants, respectively. General findings and caveats noted by the study authors: Only six or seven AZD1222 recipients were SARS-CoV-2 seropositive at baseline, limiting conclusions about previously exposed vaccinees. In the small 56-69-year group, the increase in depth fell short of significance, most likely because of low power. Reportedly, almost half of the unique spike-specific TCRs recognized epitopes lying outside the regions that are mutated in the B.1.351 and B.1.1.7 variants. Participants were mostly white British and included more females than males, and it was suggested by the authors that clonal diversity may have been underestimated. The whole spike protein was spanned by vaccine-associated CD4 TCRs, and dominant responses were seen in regions 160-218 and 743-854. Because no day 14 peak-response samples were available, repertoires were characterized only after the peak T cell response. Spike-specific TCR breadth and depth rose significantly after two AZD1222 doses compared with day 0 and with MenACWY recipients.

The CDR3 regions of human TCRbeta chains were analyzed by immunosequencing. Turning to the authors' computational methods: TCRs in the repertoires were compared against a reference library of SARS-CoV-2-specific TCRs that had been generated with the MIRA antigen-specificity platform. Breadth meant the fraction of unique TCRs that were SARS-CoV-2-associated, whereas depth meant the fraction of total T cells that were SARS-CoV-2-associated. Each spike-specific TCR was assigned to its reactive spike region and to a CD4 or CD8 class using the MIRA data. Log10-transformed breadth and depth values were compared by one-way ANOVA with Sidak's multiple comparisons tests. TCRdb took over this immuneACCESS table, retaining in-frame rearrangements with V and J assigned. Such tables are incomplete; in checked studies, under half of the missing clones stem from an unresolved V gene, and the remainder is unexplained. V and J calls and clone size are copied from that table; D and trimming were computed from the DNA. This sample lists 120,000 or so clones; around 89% were detected once. The top ten hold approximately 7.1% of the sample.

From a lookup of the germline V gene, CDR1 and CDR2 are KGHSH and LQKENI. Germline trimming: 1 base from V, 4 bases from J; junction bases outside gene matches: 4. Including the terminal cysteine and phenylalanine, the CDR3 comprises 15 residues. The read is trimmed to its CDR3 DNA, 45 bases read in frame from base 1. This clonotype was sampled from an adult who received the AZD1222 COVID-19 vaccine. The material sequenced was peripheral blood, taken 28 days after the second AZD1222 dose. The chain links TRBV18 with TRBJ1-1, with TRBD1 identical over 9 junction bases. The CDR3 protein: CASSPLQGAGTEAFF. The bases are TGTGCCAGCTCACCACTACAGGGGGCGGGCACTGAAGCTTTCTTT. The full variable domain, with segments outside the CDR3 supplied by the reference TRBV18 and TRBJ1-1 proteins, appears as NAGVMQNPRHLVRRRGQEARLRCSPMKGHSHVYWYRQLPEEGLKFMVYLQKENIIDESGMPKERFSAEFPKEGPSILRIQQVVRGDSAAYFCASSPLQGAGTEAFFGQGTRLTVV.